This is a list of T cell receptor beta chains from one sample in a study of cytomegalovirus exposure and HLA in healthy donors. Here immunoSEQ multiplex PCR was the method, and the copy in TCRdb shows in-frame clones only, minus some. The sample has 100,000 to 150,000 clones, approximately 8% seen once. Sequenced input: PBMCs. The receptors derive from a woman aged 40 to 49 in good health and CMV-seropositive. Both conserved end residues are trimmed from each CDR3.

V	J	CDR3
TRBV18	-	ASTTGIIDEQY
TRBV9	TRBJ1-2	ASSVGQGYGYT
TRBV19	TRBJ2-7	ASSGQSSYEQY
TRBV4-1	TRBJ2-7	ASSQEVGGGEQY
TRBV28	TRBJ1-2	ASSLNPGGGTLGYT
TRBV2	TRBJ1-2	ASTSDRTGYT
TRBV4-1	TRBJ2-7	ASSPWDTSSYEQY
TRBV7-2	TRBJ1-2	ASSLDLSSYGYT
TRBV10-1	TRBJ2-7	ASSEEVRQGPYYEQY
TRBV2	TRBJ1-6	ASRGENPGQRDSPLH
TRBV7-2	TRBJ2-7	ASSLGGVFGEQY
TRBV10-3	TRBJ1-5	AISEFRGDSNQPQH
TRBV2	TRBJ1-6	ASSVEVGGAPLH
TRBV6-1	TRBJ2-1	ASSFLNEQF
TRBV19	TRBJ1-5	ASSISEGTSNQPQH
TRBV18	TRBJ1-1	ASSPLRAQGGRDTEAF
TRBV5-1	TRBJ1-2	ASSPRWGEASYGYT
TRBV7-2	TRBJ1-2	ASSYRESYGYT
TRBV19	TRBJ2-1	ASTLRGSSYNEQF
TRBV28	TRBJ1-2	ASSRGAIGYT
TRBV30	TRBJ1-4	AWSGGGLATNEKLF
TRBV5-5	TRBJ2-2	ASSLTRATTGELF
TRBV10-2	TRBJ1-1	ASFRQMNTEAF
TRBV4-1	TRBJ1-2	ASSPLEGSTNYGYT
TRBV7-9	-	ASSLAPAVSYEQY
TRBV28	TRBJ1-4	ASRDRPVATNEKLF
TRBV5-1	TRBJ1-4	ASSFLTGATNEKLF
TRBV30	TRBJ1-4	AWSKGGTNEKLF
TRBV28	TRBJ1-5	ASSFPTGGYSNQPQH
TRBV6-5	TRBJ2-6	ASSRRGLGANVLT
TRBV5-8	TRBJ1-1	ASSAGQGSEAF
TRBV11-1	TRBJ2-7	ASSWRASGGSYEQY
TRBV5-6	TRBJ2-1	ASSLTSGYNEQF
TRBV14	TRBJ1-1	ASSQKIGQINTEAF
TRBV30	TRBJ2-1	AWRAYNEQF
TRBV2	TRBJ1-3	ASRRTGSSGNTIY
TRBV19	TRBJ1-5	ASSPDKQPQH
TRBV2	TRBJ1-2	ASSEGRGVGGYT
TRBV7-2	TRBJ2-3	ASSTALVHRADTQY
TRBV6-1	TRBJ1-1	ASITGGNTEAF
TRBV5-8	TRBJ2-7	ASSLQGFSNYEQY
TRBV10-1	TRBJ1-1	ASRKQENTEAF
TRBV9	TRBJ2-2	ASSWTHNTGELF
TRBV2	TRBJ2-1	ASSEGSGLAGGRDKYNEQF
TRBV6-1	TRBJ1-2	ASSGQGGIYGYT
TRBV30	TRBJ1-1	AWSDLQVPGRGAF
TRBV9	TRBJ1-1	ASSPQGVAEAF
TRBV6-4	TRBJ1-1	ASSERGGEYTEAF
TRBV9	TRBJ2-3	ASSPPIGGSQY
TRBV5-1	TRBJ2-7	ASSLGTDYEQY
TRBV5-1	-	ASSIPGGEYEQY